The 4 T cell receptor beta chains below were found in one sample sequenced in a study of blood T cell repertoires in COVID-19. Some clones are missing from TCRdb's copy, which holds only in-frame ones; the method was immunoSEQ multiplex PCR. This table holds about 360,000 clones, around nine tenths found once. Sequenced sample: peripheral blood. The receptors originated from a human donor in a cohort sampled during active COVID-19.

This sequence joins TRBV6-6 and TRBJ2-2, with D tentatively TRBD1 (6 bases). The germline V gene has CDR1 MNHNY and CDR2 SVGAGI (reference sequence). This CDR3 has 13 residues. CDR3 sequence: CVTRGPGTGELFF. CDR3 coding DNA: TGTGTTACCAGGGGACCGGGCACCGGGGAGCTGTTTTTT.

This clone was seen only a few times. The genes are TRBV28 and TRBJ2-7; D might be TRBD2 (7 bases). Between the trimmed V and J ends, which lost 6 bases and 5 bases, there was a span of 20 bases. The CDR3 extends over 15 amino acids. The germline V gene has CDR1 MDHEN and CDR2 SYDVKM. The CDR3 is CASSPWGGESHEQYF. CDR3 sequence (DNA): TGTGCCAGCAGCCCATGGGGGGGCGAGTCCCACGAGCAGTACTTC.

The rearrangement joins TRBV4-2 to TRBJ2-1, with 9 bases aligning to TRBD2. Germline CDR1 LGHNA, CDR2 YNFKEQ. Germline trimming cut 1 base from V and 2 bases from J; bases unmatched to any gene: 6. The CDR3 has 17 residues. CDR3 in amino acids: CASSQGGSGSPYNEQFF. As DNA, the CDR3 is TGTGCCAGCAGCCAAGGGGGTAGCGGGAGCCCCTACAATGAGCAGTTCTTC.

CDR3 protein: CASSLERDARLEQYF. The CDR3 DNA sequence: TGTGCCAGCAGCTTAGAGCGGGACGCTAGGCTCGAGCAGTACTTC. The rearrangement links TRBV11-1 to TRBJ2-7, with 7 bases that match TRBD2. Trimming took 1 base from V and 6 from J; bases not matched to a gene: 9. The germline V gene encodes CDR1 SGHAT and CDR2 FQDESV (reference sequence). The CDR3 extends over 15 amino acids.